Listed below are T cell receptor beta chains from one sample, sequenced in a study of blood T cell repertoires in COVID-19. The protocol was immunoSEQ multiplex PCR, while the TCRdb copy is restricted to in-frame clones and leaves out a portion. The sample contains about 230,000 clones, approximately 80% of which appear only once. The sample consisted of peripheral blood. The source of these receptors is a middle-aged woman who had recovered from COVID-19. Each CDR3 is given with its conserved first and last residue. A D gene is named only where the DNA matches it firmly. The size entry is marked missing in some rows and otherwise reads once, few, many or a size class.

abundance,j_gene,v_gene,d_gene,CDR3aa,CDR3nt
few,TRBJ1-5,TRBV30,TRBD1,CAWSEGQGFQPQHF,TGTGCCTGGAGCGAGGGACAGGGTTTTCAGCCCCAGCATTTT
NA,TRBJ1-1,TRBV19,NA,CASTVTSGGANTEAFF,TGTGCCAGTACCGTTACATCGGGGGGGGCGAACACTGAAGCTTTCTTT
NA,TRBJ2-7,TRBV28,NA,CASSTHDWGQSYEQYF,TGTGCCAGCAGTACCCACGATTGGGGACAATCCTACGAGCAGTACTTC
NA,TRBJ1-1,TRBV11-3,NA,CASSLTPAGGTEAFF,TGTGCCAGCAGCTTAACCCCAGCGGGCGGGACTGAAGCTTTCTTT
NA,TRBJ2-3,TRBV27,TRBD2,CASSLSTSGATDTQYF,TGTGCCAGCAGTTTATCGACTAGCGGAGCGACAGATACGCAGTATTTT
NA,TRBJ2-6,TRBV5-4,NA,CASSLGQGGGANVLTF,TGTGCCAGCAGCTTGGGGCAGGGTGGTGGGGCCAACGTCCTGACTTTC
NA,TRBJ1-1,TRBV30,NA,CAWSVGANTEAFF,TGTGCCTGGAGTGTCGGAGCCAACACTGAAGCTTTCTTT
NA,TRBJ1-6,TRBV12-3/TRBV12-4,NA,CASSYSNSPLHF,TGTGCCAGCAGTTACTCGAATTCACCCCTCCACTTT
NA,TRBJ1-2,TRBV5-1,NA,CASSLTSNYGYTF,TGCGCCAGCAGCTTGACATCTAACTATGGCTACACCTTC
NA,TRBJ2-7,TRBV19,TRBD1,CASRGTGGPYEQYF,TGTGCCAGTAGGGGGACAGGGGGCCCCTACGAGCAGTACTTC
NA,TRBJ1-2,TRBV24-1,TRBD1,CATSDPTGDYGYTF,TGTGCCACCAGTGATCCGACAGGGGACTATGGCTACACCTTC
few,TRBJ1-1,TRBV28,TRBD1,CASSDGQGNTEAFF,TGTGCCAGCAGTGACGGACAGGGGAACACTGAAGCTTTCTTT
few,TRBJ1-1,TRBV6-5,TRBD1,CASSTDRGGRAFF,TGTGCCAGCAGTACGGACAGGGGCGGTAGAGCTTTCTTT
NA,TRBJ1-2,TRBV9,NA,CASSVDLQAIYGYTF,TGTGCCAGCAGCGTAGATTTACAGGCGATATATGGCTACACCTTC
few,TRBJ2-7,TRBV27,TRBD2,CASSPLAGGSYEQYF,TGTGCCAGCAGCCCCCTAGCGGGGGGCAGCTACGAGCAGTACTTC
NA,TRBJ2-3,TRBV18,NA,CASSPGPGTDTQYF,TGTGCCAGCTCACCTGGCCCGGGAACAGATACGCAGTATTTT
NA,TRBJ2-1,TRBV23-1,TRBD2,CASLGRLAGRSSYNEQFF,TGCGCCAGCCTCGGTCGACTAGCGGGCCGTAGCTCCTACAATGAGCAGTTCTTC
NA,TRBJ1-1,TRBV7-2,NA,CASTPPGITEAFF,TGTGCCAGCACCCCGCCCGGTATCACTGAAGCTTTCTTT
NA,TRBJ2-1,TRBV6-4,NA,CASSDRSGGGGFEQFF,TGTGCCAGCAGTGACCGGTCTGGAGGGGGGGGCTTTGAGCAGTTCTTC
NA,TRBJ2-7,TRBV7-2,NA,CASSLGFIYEQYF,TGTGCCAGCAGCTTAGGTTTTATCTACGAGCAGTACTTC
NA,TRBJ1-5,TRBV30,TRBD1,CAWTPGQAMHQPQHF,TGTGCCTGGACCCCGGGACAGGCCATGCATCAGCCCCAGCATTTT
NA,TRBJ1-4,TRBV29-1,NA,CSVSSGEEKLFF,TGCAGCGTTAGTTCAGGGGAGGAAAAACTGTTTTTT
NA,TRBJ1-1,TRBV6-2/TRBV6-3,NA,CASSVGVARAFF,TGTGCCAGCAGTGTGGGAGTGGCACGAGCTTTCTTT
NA,TRBJ2-5,TRBV18,NA,CASSLVDSQGETQYF,TGTGCCAGCTCACTTGTCGACTCCCAGGGAGAGACCCAGTACTTC
NA,TRBJ1-2,TRBV27,NA,CASSSGGFNGYTF,TGTGCCAGCAGTTCTGGAGGGTTCAATGGCTACACCTTC
NA,TRBJ2-2,TRBV5-5,NA,CASSHRAGGAGTGELFF,TGTGCCAGCAGCCACCGGGCTGGGGGCGCCGGCACCGGGGAGCTGTTTTTT
NA,TRBJ2-2,TRBV24-1,NA,CATSDGDSRNMGELFF,TGTGCCACCAGTGATGGAGACAGTAGGAATATGGGGGAGCTGTTTTTT
NA,TRBJ2-7,TRBV20-1,TRBD1,CSASKQGATYEQYF,TGCAGTGCTAGTAAACAGGGGGCCACCTACGAGCAGTACTTC
NA,TRBJ2-6,TRBV29-1,TRBD2,CSVDSGGGANVLTF,TGCAGCGTTGATTCGGGGGGTGGGGCCAACGTCCTGACTTTC
NA,TRBJ2-3,TRBV3-1/TRBV3-2,TRBD2,CASSQDPAGGSTDTQYF,TGTGCCAGCAGCCAAGATCCAGCGGGGGGCAGCACAGATACGCAGTATTTT
once,TRBJ2-5,TRBV15,TRBD1,CATSRDNTGTGGTGETQYF,TGTGCCACCAGCCGAGACAATACCGGGACAGGGGGCACAGGAGAGACCCAGTACTTC
NA,TRBJ2-7,TRBV19,TRBD2,CASSERGSSYEQYF,TGTGCCAGTAGTGAGCGGGGGAGCTCCTACGAGCAGTACTTC
NA,TRBJ1-4,TRBV7-9,TRBD1,CASSSDRGNEKLFF,TGTGCCAGCAGCTCGGACAGGGGAAATGAAAAACTGTTTTTT
NA,TRBJ1-3,TRBV29-1,NA,CSVIGVPGDTIYF,TGCAGCGTTATTGGTGTACCCGGGGACACCATATATTTT
NA,TRBJ1-5,TRBV19,NA,CASNAAGSNQPQHF,TGTGCCAGTAATGCAGCCGGGAGCAATCAGCCCCAGCATTTT
NA,TRBJ1-2,TRBV6-5,TRBD1,CASSIQGAEGYTF,TGTGCCAGCAGCATACAGGGGGCAGAAGGCTACACCTTC
few,TRBJ2-3,TRBV11-2,NA,CASSYNTDTQYF,TGTGCCAGCAGCTATAACACAGATACGCAGTATTTT
NA,TRBJ1-4,TRBV15,TRBD1,CATSREGQGFEKLFF,TGTGCCACCAGCAGAGAGGGACAGGGCTTTGAAAAACTGTTTTTT
NA,TRBJ2-1,TRBV18,NA,CASSRTGGTLNNEQFF,TGTGCCAGCTCACGGACAGGCGGGACCCTGAACAATGAGCAGTTCTTC
NA,TRBJ2-3,TRBV4-3,NA,CASSQDRVAGAATDTQYF,TGCGCCAGCAGCCAAGATCGTGTGGCGGGGGCCGCCACAGATACGCAGTATTTT